The rows below give T cell receptor beta chains drawn from one sample of a study of blood T cell repertoires in COVID-19. Assay used: immunoSEQ multiplex PCR; TCRdb lists only in-frame clones, some missing. There are a few hundred thousand clones in the sample; around 82% occur only once, and nearly 7.5% lies in the top ten. Sequenced sample: PBMCs or T cells enriched from blood (not recorded which). These receptors were obtained from a woman in her 40s with acute COVID-19. Both conserved end residues are part of each CDR3. The D gene is left open where the match is weak. A row's size may be missing; if present it is once, few, many or a size class.

d_gene	j_gene	abundance	v_gene	CDR3aa	CDR3nt
.	TRBJ2-5	.	TRBV6-2/TRBV6-3	CASSPHGAAFQETQYF	TGTGCCAGCAGCCCCCATGGAGCCGCCTTCCAAGAGACCCAGTACTTC
TRBD1	TRBJ1-1	.	TRBV24-1	CATSAQGAGNTEAFF	TGTGCCACCAGTGCTCAGGGGGCCGGGAACACTGAAGCTTTCTTT
TRBD1	TRBJ2-7	few	TRBV28	CASSPGQGAREQYF	TGTGCCAGCAGTCCAGGACAGGGGGCCCGGGAGCAGTACTTC
TRBD1	TRBJ1-2	.	TRBV3-1/TRBV3-2	CASSQDQLRGQAYGYTF	TGTGCCAGCAGCCAAGATCAGTTGAGGGGACAGGCCTATGGCTACACCTTC
TRBD1	TRBJ2-7	.	TRBV28	CASSFPWTGISYEQYF	TGTGCCAGCAGTTTTCCCTGGACAGGTATCTCCTACGAGCAGTACTTC
.	TRBJ1-2	.	TRBV15	CATSRDPGLLYGYTF	TGTGCCACCAGCAGAGACCCAGGGCTCCTCTATGGCTACACCTTC
TRBD1	TRBJ1-3	.	TRBV18	CASSEDRSSGNTIYF	TGTGCCAGCTCAGAGGACAGGAGCTCTGGAAACACCATATATTTT
.	TRBJ1-1	.	TRBV14	CASSRNRETFF	TGTGCCAGCAGCCGGAACAGGGAGACTTTCTTT
TRBD2	TRBJ2-5	few	TRBV5-1	CASSAGLFQETQYF	TGCGCCAGCAGCGCGGGACTATTCCAAGAGACCCAGTACTTC
TRBD1	TRBJ2-2	once	TRBV28	CASKTGDAGELFF	TGTGCCAGCAAGACAGGGGATGCCGGGGAGCTGTTTTTT
TRBD2	TRBJ2-5	.	TRBV7-3	CASSPGGLGLETQYF	TGTGCCAGCAGCCCTGGGGGACTAGGTCTAGAGACCCAGTACTTC
.	TRBJ1-4	.	TRBV6-5	CASTGTNEKLFF	TGTGCCAGCACCGGGACTAATGAAAAACTGTTTTTT
.	TRBJ1-1	.	TRBV19	CASSPQGRGTEAFF	TGTGCCAGTAGTCCACAGGGACGGGGCACTGAAGCTTTCTTT
.	TRBJ1-2	.	TRBV30	CAWSVVGTYGYTF	TGTGCCTGGAGTGTAGTAGGGACTTATGGCTACACCTTC
.	TRBJ1-4	.	TRBV30	CAWSVRGLINEKLFF	TGTGCCTGGAGTGTACGGGGACTGATTAATGAAAAACTGTTTTTT
TRBD1	TRBJ1-4	.	TRBV28	CASTETGTGNEKLFF	TGTGCCAGCACTGAAACCGGGACAGGGAATGAAAAACTGTTTTTT
TRBD2	TRBJ2-5	once	TRBV30	CAWSAGGLAGSLETQYF	TGTGCCTGGAGTGCAGGGGGACTAGCGGGGTCCCTGGAGACCCAGTACTTC
.	TRBJ2-3	.	TRBV7-8	CASSLARRDTQYF	TGTGCCAGCAGCTTAGCGCGCAGGGATACGCAGTATTTT
.	TRBJ1-2	.	TRBV28	CASSLTNRAPGGYTF	TGTGCCAGCAGTTTGACAAACAGGGCCCCTGGTGGCTACACCTTC
.	TRBJ1-1	once	TRBV28	CASSSQPSGVAEAFF	TGTGCCAGCAGTTCACAACCATCAGGGGTGGCTGAAGCTTTCTTT
TRBD2	TRBJ2-1	.	TRBV28	CASSLFRTRTYNEQFF	TGTGCCAGCAGTTTATTCCGGACTAGGACCTACAATGAGCAGTTCTTC
.	TRBJ1-2	.	TRBV29-1	CSTLSFGGREGSGYTF	TGCAGCACCCTCTCGTTCGGGGGGCGCGAGGGAAGTGGCTACACCTTC
.	TRBJ1-2	few	TRBV28	CASSQPGSYGYTF	TGTGCCAGCAGCCAACCCGGGAGCTATGGCTACACCTTC
.	TRBJ2-7	.	TRBV10-3	CAISVGQTYEQYF	TGTGCCATCAGTGTGGGGCAAACCTACGAGCAGTACTTC
TRBD1	TRBJ2-5	.	TRBV27	CASSYRWTGVETQYF	TGTGCCAGCAGCTACAGATGGACAGGGGTCGAGACCCAGTACTTC
TRBD2	TRBJ2-7	.	TRBV27	CASSLGLAGWEQYF	TGTGCCAGCAGTTTAGGACTAGCGGGATGGGAGCAGTACTTC
.	TRBJ1-1	once	TRBV3-1/TRBV3-2	CASSQGGTEAFF	TGTGCCAGCAGCCAGGGGGGTACTGAGGCTTTCTTT
TRBD1	TRBJ1-5	few	TRBV5-6	CASSYSTGGRSNQPQHF	TGTGCCAGCAGCTACTCTACAGGGGGGAGGAGCAATCAGCCCCAGCATTTT
.	TRBJ2-6	.	TRBV5-1	CASSEQIRTTLSGANVLTF	TGCGCCAGCAGCGAACAGATTCGGACAACTCTCTCTGGGGCCAACGTCCTGACTTTC
TRBD2	TRBJ2-7	.	TRBV5-1	CASSLGAGVAYEQYF	TGCGCCAGCAGCTTGGGAGCGGGAGTCGCCTACGAGCAGTACTTC
TRBD1	TRBJ1-5	.	TRBV5-1	CASSPLTGTGQPQHF	TGCGCCAGCAGCCCTCTGACAGGGACAGGGCAGCCCCAGCATTTT
.	TRBJ1-2	.	TRBV12-3/TRBV12-4	CASSGGGYGYTF	TGTGCCAGCAGCGGGGGTGGCTATGGCTACACCTTC
TRBD1	TRBJ1-5	.	TRBV25-1	CASSEGQGGQPQHF	TGTGCCAGCAGTGAGGGACAGGGGGGTCAGCCCCAGCATTTT
.	TRBJ2-7	.	TRBV2	CASEKEDNSYEQYF	TGTGCCAGCGAAAAAGAGGACAACTCCTACGAGCAGTACTTC
.	TRBJ1-2	few	TRBV5-6	CASSSRSRRAGYGYTF	TGTGCCAGCAGCTCGCGCTCGAGGAGGGCGGGCTATGGCTACACCTTC
.	TRBJ1-5	.	TRBV29-1	CSAGGGDNQPQHF	TGCAGCGCAGGAGGAGGGGACAATCAGCCCCAGCATTTT
.	TRBJ2-1	.	TRBV5-4	CASSADRALYNEQFF	TGTGCCAGCAGTGCTGACAGAGCCCTCTACAATGAGCAGTTCTTC
TRBD1	TRBJ2-5	.	TRBV7-3	CASSRTGFGQETQYF	TGTGCCAGCAGCCGGACAGGGTTTGGGCAAGAGACCCAGTACTTC
.	TRBJ1-2	.	TRBV19	CASSIIGPGNGYTF	TGTGCCAGTAGTATAATCGGTCCAGGGAACGGCTACACCTTC
TRBD1	TRBJ1-2	.	TRBV14	CASSPLGQGYGYTF	TGTGCCAGCAGCCCACTGGGACAGGGATATGGCTACACCTTC
TRBD1	TRBJ1-2	.	TRBV28	CASSPPPWTGTNGYTF	TGTGCCAGCAGTCCCCCGCCGTGGACAGGAACTAACGGCTACACCTTC
TRBD2	TRBJ2-3	.	TRBV11-3	CASSLDLREGTDTQYF	TGTGCCAGCAGCTTAGATTTGCGGGAGGGCACAGATACGCAGTATTTT